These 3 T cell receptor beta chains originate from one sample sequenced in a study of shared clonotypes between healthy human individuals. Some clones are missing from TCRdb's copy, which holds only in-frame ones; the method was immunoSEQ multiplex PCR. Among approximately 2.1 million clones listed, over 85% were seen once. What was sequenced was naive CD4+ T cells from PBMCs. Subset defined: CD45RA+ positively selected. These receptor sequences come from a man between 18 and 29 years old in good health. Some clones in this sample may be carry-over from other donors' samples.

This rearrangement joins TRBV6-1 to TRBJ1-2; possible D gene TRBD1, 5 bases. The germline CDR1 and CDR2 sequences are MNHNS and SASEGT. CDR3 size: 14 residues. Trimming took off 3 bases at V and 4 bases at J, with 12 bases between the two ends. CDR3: CASSDGGRTYGYTF. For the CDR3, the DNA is TGTGCCAGCAGTGACGGGGGGAGGACCTATGGCTACACCTTC.

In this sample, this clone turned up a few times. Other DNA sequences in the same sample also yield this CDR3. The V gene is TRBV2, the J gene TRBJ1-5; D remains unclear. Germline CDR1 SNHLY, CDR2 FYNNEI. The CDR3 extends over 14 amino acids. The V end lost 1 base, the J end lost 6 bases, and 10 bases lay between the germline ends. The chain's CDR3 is CASSEGREGQPQHF. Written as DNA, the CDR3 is TGTGCCAGCAGTGAAGGGAGGGAGGGTCAGCCCCAGCATTTT.

The CDR3 sequence is CASHGLGNTIYF. The CDR3 DNA reads as TGTGCCAGCCACGGATTAGGAAACACCATATATTTT. V and J are TRBV6-1 and TRBJ1-3; D ambiguous. V was shortened by 8 bases and J by 4 bases, with 9 bases between the two germline ends. The CDR3 runs to 12 residues. Germline V lookup: CDR1 MNHNS, CDR2 SASEGT.